This T cell receptor (beta chain) stems from a study of a mutant IDH1 vaccine in newly diagnosed glioma. The J segment lost 4 bases and the V segment lost 8 bases, leaving 11 bases of the junction unmatched. The V gene's germline CDR1 is MDHEN and CDR2 SYDVKM. The CDR3 is 15 residues long. Here immunoSEQ multiplex PCR was the method, and the copy in TCRdb shows in-frame clones only, minus some. The sample lists around 26,000 clones, roughly 80% seen once, with about a third in the top ten. The time point denotes: week 35, safety follow-up. The investigators gave 300 ug of mutant IDH1 20-mer peptide in each vaccine dose, together with topical imiquimod. In regard to this clone: Antigen: not known.

Here the sequenced sample was PBMCs, taken from a glioma patient whose treatment included an IDH1 peptide vaccine. The rearrangement links TRBV28 to TRBJ1-2, with TRBD1 identical over 9 bases. The source of this sequence is a man aged 30 to 39 with glioma. DNA for the CDR3: TGTGCCAGCTTTACCGGGACAGGGTCTGGCTATGGCTACACCTTC. Amino acids: CASFTGTGSGYGYTF.